The TCR beta chain described here comes from a study of Graves' ophthalmopathy and Graves' hyperthyroidism. Background on the study: The blood sample was drawn at first diagnosis and before any treatment.

The V and J ends lost 5 bases and 2 bases respectively, with 22 bases between them. Germline lookup yields CDR1 ENHRY and CDR2 SYGVKD. The CDR3 contains 17 residues. RNA served as the template for amplifying TCR beta CDR3 regions. The workflow started with a first-round RT-PCR run with HTBI primers and then moved on to a second-round multiplex PCR. TCRdb re-derived calls from the multiplex PCR reads in MiXCR, one entry per CDR3 protein. The sample lists 30,000 to 50,000 distinct CDR3 sequences; approximately 46% were seen once. The chain recombines TRBV10-3 with TRBJ2-7; possibly TRBD1 or TRBD2 for D (7 bases each). Sample: peripheral blood. This TCR came from an adult woman with stable Graves' hyperthyroidism. In DNA form, the CDR3 reads TGTGCCATCAGTATGAACAGGGGCGGGAGTGCCGCCTACGAGCAGTACTTC. Residues: CAISMNRGGSAAYEQYF.